This TCR beta chain was sequenced for a study of blood T cell repertoires in COVID-19. Turning to the study itself: Researchers got acute and convalescent COVID-19 samples from the United States, Italy and Spain. The analysed material was cDNA or gDNA that came from T cells, B-cell-depleted T cells, or PBMCs.

This clone was recorded once. Only in-frame clones appear in the TCRdb table, and some are missing; sequencing was by immunoSEQ multiplex PCR. The sample has about 42,000 clones; 70% to 80% are singletons. The origin of this receptor is a woman aged 70-85 years with acute or convalescent COVID-19. Sequencing was carried out using peripheral blood.

CDR3 sequence (DNA): TGTGCCAGCTCACCACGTGGACTAGCGGGAGCTAAGACCCAGTACTTC. It codes for CASSPRGLAGAKTQYF. The gene calls are TRBV18 and TRBJ2-5; TRBD2 matches at 13 bases. The germline CDR1 and CDR2 sequences are KGHSH and LQKENI. Trimming cost V 1 base and J 6 bases; bases outside gene matches: 5. CDR3 length: 16 amino acids. Complete variable domain (other parts from reference TRBV18 and TRBJ2-5): NAGVMQNPRHLVRRRGQEARLRCSPMKGHSHVYWYRQLPEEGLKFMVYLQKENIIDESGMPKERFSAEFPKEGPSILRIQQVVRGDSAAYFCASSPRGLAGAKTQYFGPGTRLLVL.